This T cell receptor (beta chain) is drawn from a study of early T cells in non-severe SARS-CoV-2 infection. Each CDR3 protein is one row after TCRdb ran MiXCR on the 5' RACE reads. The profile shows roughly 88,000 distinct CDR3 sequences, 14% of them singletons. Germline V lookup: CDR1 SGHTA, CDR2 FQGNSA. The CDR3 covers 13 residues. This clonotype came up a few times. An end of the junction differs from the germline gene, which may be a read error. The source is an adult who was a healthcare worker with PCR-confirmed SARS-CoV-2 infection or an uninfected control (not recorded which). What was sequenced was whole blood. The J gene is TRBJ1-3, the V gene TRBV7-2; the D gene is possibly TRBD1 (5 bases). The CDR3 coding sequence is TGTGCCAGCAGCTTCAGGGATGGAGACACCATATATTTT. Encoded protein: CASSFRDGDTIYF.